The rows below give T cell receptor beta chains drawn from one sample of a study of identical twins. Each CDR3 protein gets one entry after TCRdb re-called the 5' RACE reads with MiXCR. The data hold about 890,000 distinct CDR3 sequences, with around 12% observed a single time. Separately, the same data were catalogued under a study of yellow fever vaccine responses in identical twins.

Sequencing was performed on PBMCs. The receptors stem from a woman younger than 30 in good health. Both conserved end residues are trimmed from each CDR3. Part of the rows lack a size; the others show once, few, many or a class for expanded clones.

clone_size	j_call	v_call	cdr3_aa
.	TRBJ2-5	TRBV2	ASNGLANRAETQY
few	TRBJ2-7	TRBV14	ASSQAGRVQY
few	TRBJ2-7	TRBV10-3	AATAGLAGNEQY
many	TRBJ1-2	TRBV6-5	ATAQDGGYT
few	TRBJ1-2	TRBV6-5	ASSSTGGTYGYT
many	TRBJ2-1	TRBV12-3/TRBV12-4	ASSFTSGRDEQF
once	TRBJ2-2	TRBV24-1	ATSDPLGTNTGELF
.	TRBJ1-6	TRBV10-3	AISESRDRGRYSPLH
many	TRBJ1-5	TRBV6-2/TRBV6-3	ASSYTENQPQH
.	TRBJ2-2	TRBV6-2/TRBV6-3	ASSYHIRGVLAGTGELF
few	TRBJ1-1	TRBV10-3	AISGSGQGITTEAF
.	TRBJ1-4	TRBV12-3/TRBV12-4	ASRGLVHEKLF
few	TRBJ2-6	TRBV4-1	ASSQVSSGFPGANVLT
many	TRBJ2-2	TRBV5-6	ASSLGRDLQELF
few	TRBJ1-4	TRBV28	ASNRVIREKLF
.	TRBJ2-5	TRBV7-9	ASSLDRPETQY
.	TRBJ2-3	TRBV24-1	ATSERVHTDTQY
.	TRBJ1-6	TRBV15	ATADNSPLH
.	TRBJ2-7	TRBV10-3	AISGAGSPTRSEQY
.	TRBJ2-5	TRBV2	ASSHPGLAQETQY